Listed here is a single T cell receptor (beta chain). This specimen comes from a study of shared clonotypes between healthy human individuals. CDR3 length equals 13 residues. CDR1 and CDR2 from the germline V gene are MNHEY and SVGAGI. Trimming cost V 2 bases and J 3 bases, with 5 bases left between them. Sequencing was performed with immunoSEQ multiplex PCR; in TCRdb, only in-frame clones are kept and a portion is missing. The sample includes about 690,000 clones, less than 95% of them seen just once. Sample: memory CD8+ T cells from PBMCs. The subset was: CD45RO+ cells pooled with CCR7-negative TemRA cells. This TCR was sampled from a man younger than 35 in good health. Some clones in this sample may be carry-over from other donors' samples. The chain joins TRBV6-5 to TRBJ1-3, with D unclear. CDR3 nucleotide sequence: TGTGCCAGCAGTTACGGCAGTGGAAACACCATATATTTT. Protein product: CASSYGSGNTIYF.